The T cell receptor (beta chain) described here comes from a study of cytomegalovirus exposure and HLA in healthy donors. Study outcomes and limitations: Accurate HLA-A and HLA-B prediction from TCR beta sequences was reported for most subjects. Later analysis identified a missense DCLRE1C variant that was linked to TCR beta V- and J-gene trimming.

Note on this clone: Its antigen is currently unknown.

60 Vbeta and 13 Jbeta primers were used in PCR. Some clones are missing from TCRdb's copy, which holds only in-frame ones; the method was immunoSEQ multiplex PCR. The sample yields some 140,000 clones, roughly 80% seen once. Trimming removed 3 bases at V and 0 bases at J, with 12 bases between. The CDR3 runs to 16 residues. Germline V gene sequence: CDR1 MNHEY, CDR2 SVGAGI. The receptor was isolated from a woman aged 45-65 years in good health and CMV-seropositive. Material for sequencing was PBMCs. The genes are TRBV6-5 and TRBJ2-1; D unresolved. The CDR3 region is CASSYEAAYSYNEQFF. The CDR3 DNA reads TGTGCCAGCAGTTATGAGGCAGCCTACTCCTACAATGAGCAGTTCTTC.